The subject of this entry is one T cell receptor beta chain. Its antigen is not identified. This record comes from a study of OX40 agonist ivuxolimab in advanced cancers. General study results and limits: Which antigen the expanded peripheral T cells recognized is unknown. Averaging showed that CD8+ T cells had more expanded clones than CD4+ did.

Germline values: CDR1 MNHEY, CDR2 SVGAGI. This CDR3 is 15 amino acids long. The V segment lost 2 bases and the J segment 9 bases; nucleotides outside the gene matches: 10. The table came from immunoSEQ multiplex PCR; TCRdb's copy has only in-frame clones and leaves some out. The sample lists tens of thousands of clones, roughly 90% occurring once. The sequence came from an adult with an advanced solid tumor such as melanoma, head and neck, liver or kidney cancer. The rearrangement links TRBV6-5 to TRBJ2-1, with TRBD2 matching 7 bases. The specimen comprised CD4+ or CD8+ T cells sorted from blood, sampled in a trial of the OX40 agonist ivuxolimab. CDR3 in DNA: TGTGCCAGCAGTTACGGCCAAACGTGGGGGGGTGAGCAGTTCTTC. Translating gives CASSYGQTWGGEQFF.